The 28 T cell receptor beta chains presented below share a single source sample, sequenced in a study of blood T cell repertoires in COVID-19. TCRdb's copy holds only in-frame clones and misses some; the assay was immunoSEQ multiplex PCR. The table lists around 200,000 clones, roughly 89% of them singletons, with 10% in the top ten. Sequencing was carried out using PBMCs or T cells enriched from blood (not recorded which). These receptors all stem from a man younger than 35 with acute COVID-19.

The chain uses TRBV28 and TRBJ2-1, with TRBD2 identical over 7 bases. V was clipped by 7 bases and J by 5 bases; unmatched bases: 8. In germline, CDR1 is MDHEN, CDR2 SYDVKM. The CDR3 contains 14 residues. The CDR3 sequence is CASNFRGVHNEQFF. The CDR3 DNA reads as TGTGCCAGCAACTTTCGGGGGGTCCACAATGAGCAGTTCTTC.

The chain couples TRBV10-1 to TRBJ2-5, with TRBD2 matching 10 bases. This CDR3 comprises 14 residues. Germline loops: CDR1 WNHNN, CDR2 SYGVQD (reference sequence). Trimming took 6 bases from V and 2 from J; bases not matched to a gene: 3. CDR3 loop: CASSSSGGQETQYF. The CDR3 DNA reads TGCGCCAGCAGCTCTAGCGGGGGTCAAGAGACCCAGTACTTC.

This clone was found many times. CDR3 nucleotide sequence: TGCAGCGTTTTAGACACTAGCTCCTACAATGAGCAGTTCTTC. It yields the protein CSVLDTSSYNEQFF. This chain links TRBV29-1 with TRBJ2-1; D is possibly TRBD2 (5 bases). The germline V gene has CDR1 SQVTM and CDR2 ANQGSEA. The CDR3 consists of 14 residues. V dropped 5 bases and J dropped 0 bases, with 11 bases sitting between them.

The V and J genes are TRBV11-3 and TRBJ1-1, with TRBD1 matching 7 bases. Trimming cost V 5 bases and J 3 bases; bases outside gene matches: 9. The CDR3 spans 15 residues. Germline CDR1 and CDR2: SGHNT and YENEEA. This CDR3 reads CASSAPTGVDTEAFF. CDR3 DNA sequence: TGTGCCAGCAGCGCCCCTACAGGGGTGGACACTGAAGCTTTCTTT.

The chain joins TRBV11-3 to TRBJ2-5; D may be TRBD2 (6 bases). V shed 5 bases and J shed 4 bases, with 20 bases lying between them. CDR3 length: 16 amino acids. Germline V gene sequence: CDR1 SGHNT, CDR2 YENEEA. The CDR3 reads CASSNPGPQGGETQYF. In DNA, the CDR3 is TGTGCCAGCAGCAATCCCGGACCTCAGGGAGGAGAGACCCAGTACTTC.

The chain combines TRBV7-6 with TRBJ2-5; TRBD2 aligns across 11 bases. This CDR3 has 17 amino acids. V trimming: 1 base; J trimming: 2 bases; junction bases outside the gene matches: 6. CDR1 is SGHVS, CDR2 FNYEAQ, per germline. CDR3 bases: TGTGCCAGCAGCTTAGGAAAGACTAGCGGGACACAAGAGACCCAGTACTTC. This sequence encodes CASSLGKTSGTQETQYF.

The chain is built from TRBV15 and TRBJ1-5; a weak D match, TRBD1 (6 bases). V gave up 0 bases and J gave up 6 bases, with 15 bases separating them. Germline assignment: CDR1 LNHNV and CDR2 YYDKDF (reference sequence). The CDR3 runs to 16 residues. In nucleotides, the CDR3 is TGTGCCACCAGCAGAGAGTTCCCAGGGGAGGGTCAGCCCCAGCATTTT. This sequence encodes CATSREFPGEGQPQHF.

The J gene is TRBJ1-3, the V gene TRBV27, with a tentative D call TRBD1 (5 bases). This CDR3 contains 15 residues. Trimming left V 6 bases short and J 5 bases short, with 17 bases between. Per germline, CDR1 MNHEY and CDR2 SMNVEV (reference sequence). CDR3 loop: CASRTDQGGRNTIYF. The CDR3, as DNA: TGTGCCAGCAGGACGGACCAGGGCGGCCGAAACACCATATATTTT.

The rearrangement uses TRBV27 and TRBJ2-5, with TRBD1 matching over 7 bases. Germline lookup yields CDR1 MNHEY and CDR2 SMNVEV (reference sequence). V lost 4 bases, J lost 3 bases, and 8 bases stayed unmatched. The CDR3 is made up of 15 amino acids. The CDR3 region has the DNA TGTGCCAGCAGTTCGGGGACAGTTAAAGAAGAGACCCAGTACTTC. This codes for CASSSGTVKEETQYF.

The chain's CDR3 is CASSKGRDTTYEQYF. The CDR3 DNA sequence: TGTGCCAGCAGCAAAGGCAGGGATACCACCTACGAGCAGTACTTC. The chain links TRBV21-1 to TRBJ2-7; whether TRBD1, the table's D call, matches the DNA was not checked. TRBV21-1 is labeled a pseudogene. The CDR3 consists of 15 residues.

This sequence joins TRBV30 and TRBJ2-7, with TRBD2 matching over 13 bases. Germline CDR1 reads GTSNPN; CDR2 reads SVGIG (reference sequence). There are 13 residues in the CDR3. V shed 5 bases, J shed 3 bases, and the junction held 1 base outside the gene matches. The CDR3 sequence is CAWGLAGVYEQYF. The CDR3 nucleotides read TGTGCCTGGGGACTAGCGGGAGTCTACGAGCAGTACTTC.

V is TRBV19 and J is TRBJ1-1; weak D call: TRBD1 (6 bases). The CDR3 length is 14 residues. Germline V gives CDR1 LNHDA, CDR2 SQIVND (reference sequence). V was trimmed by 6 bases and J by 5 bases, leaving 16 bases between them. CDR3: CASSEGQRGTEAFF. CDR3 DNA: TGTGCCAGTAGCGAGGGACAACGGGGAACTGAAGCTTTCTTT.

V is TRBV27 and J is TRBJ2-5; D is perhaps TRBD1 (6 bases). V shed 1 base and J shed 5 bases, with 11 bases lying between them. This CDR3 contains 14 residues. Per the germline V gene, CDR1 is MNHEY and CDR2 is SMNVEV (reference sequence). CDR3 coding DNA: TGTGCCAGCAGTTTATTTACAGGGCAGGAGACCCAGTACTTC. Translation: CASSLFTGQETQYF.

This sequence joins TRBV6-5 and TRBJ2-1; D is possibly TRBD1 (7 bases). Trimming removed 8 bases at V and 2 bases at J, with 10 bases between. Germline CDR1 reads MNHEY; CDR2 reads SVGAGI. The CDR3 has 13 residues. The CDR3 spells CASQGGAYNEQFF. The CDR3, as DNA: TGTGCCAGCCAGGGGGGCGCCTACAATGAGCAGTTCTTC.

This clone has a single count. This chain uses TRBV4-1 with TRBJ1-2, with no clear D. In germline, CDR1 is MGHRA, CDR2 YSYEKL. The CDR3 has 13 residues. Deletions cut 4 bases from V and 3 bases from J, with 9 bases between. Written as DNA, the CDR3 is TGCGCCAGCAGCCCATACAGTGACTATGGCTACACCTTC. Translation gives CASSPYSDYGYTF.

This chain connects TRBV14 to TRBJ2-3, with 7 nucleotides matching TRBD1. With V trimmed by 4 bases and J by 7 bases, 8 bases remained unmatched. The CDR3 has 14 residues. Germline CDR1 SGHDN, CDR2 FVKESK. CDR3 DNA sequence: TGTGCCAGCAGCCTACAGGGGCGGATAAATACGCAGTATTTT. Translation: CASSLQGRINTQYF.

As DNA, the CDR3 is TGTGCCAGCAGCTTTCAGGGGACGGATGGCTACACCTTC. It codes for CASSFQGTDGYTF. The chain couples TRBV7-9 to TRBJ1-2; perhaps TRBD1 as D (6 bases). The V end lost 3 bases, the J end lost 6 bases, and 11 bases lay between the germline ends. This CDR3 region has 13 residues. Germline-derived CDR1 and CDR2 are SEHNR and FQNEAQ (reference sequence).

The chain is built from TRBV11-3 and TRBJ2-1, with TRBD1 matching 7 bases. The germline V gene encodes CDR1 SGHNT and CDR2 YENEEA. The CDR3 extends over 18 amino acids. V gave up 0 bases and J gave up 0 bases; unmatched junction bases: 8. CDR3 sequence: CASSLEGRGFSSYNEQFF. DNA of the CDR3: TGTGCCAGCAGCTTAGAGGGCAGGGGGTTTAGCTCCTACAATGAGCAGTTCTTC.

This chain joins TRBV2 and TRBJ2-2, with TRBD1 identical over 8 bases. V lost 5 bases to trimming and J lost 5 bases; unmatched junction nucleotides: 7. Germline V gives CDR1 SNHLY, CDR2 FYNNEI. The CDR3 loop spans 15 amino acids. The CDR3 sequence: CASSPQGARTGELFF. CDR3 nucleotide sequence: TGTGCCAGCAGTCCCCAGGGGGCCAGAACCGGGGAGCTGTTTTTT.

CDR3 in amino acids: CATSDHGGRAYTGELFF. The DNA of the CDR3 is TGTGCCACCAGTGATCACGGCGGGAGGGCCTACACCGGGGAGCTGTTTTTT. The chain recombines TRBV24-1 with TRBJ2-2, with 9 nucleotides matching TRBD2. The CDR3 sequence is 17 residues long. V lost 3 bases, J lost 3 bases, and 7 bases stayed unmatched. Looked up from germline, CDR1 is KGHDR and CDR2 is SFDVKD.

In this sample, this clone turned up a few times. V is TRBV10-1 and J is TRBJ2-2, with TRBD2 matching 11 bases. V lost 2 bases, J lost 7 bases, and 6 bases stayed unmatched. This CDR3 comprises 16 residues. CDR1 WNHNN and CDR2 SYGVQD come from the germline V gene (reference sequence). The DNA of the CDR3 is TGCGCCAGCAGTGAGACTAGCGGGAGATATGGCGGGGAGCTGTTTTTT. Its translation: CASSETSGRYGGELFF.

This clone was recorded once. This chain connects TRBV7-2 to TRBJ1-6; 9 positions match TRBD1. Trimming removed 0 bases from V and 8 bases from J; junction bases left unmatched: 8. The CDR3 runs to 17 residues. Germline CDR1 reads SGHTA; CDR2 reads FQGNSA. The CDR3 is CASSLARVGQGDSPLHF. In DNA, the CDR3 is TGTGCCAGCAGCTTAGCCAGGGTGGGACAGGGTGATTCACCCCTCCACTTT.

This clone was seen just once. The CDR3, as DNA: TGTGCCAGCAGGGCCCAGGGGGTTAGCCAGCCCCAGCATTTT. Its protein is CASRAQGVSQPQHF. The chain combines TRBV2 with TRBJ1-5; 7 bases are a match to TRBD1. V dropped 6 bases and J dropped 7; count of bases not matched to a gene: 9. This CDR3 spans 14 amino acids. CDR1 is SNHLY, CDR2 FYNNEI, per germline.

The chain is built from TRBV7-9 and TRBJ1-1; D is ambiguous. The CDR3 extends over 11 amino acids. CDR1 is SEHNR, CDR2 FQNEAQ, per germline (reference sequence). V was cut by 6 bases and J by 7 bases, with 9 bases left in between. In nucleotides, the CDR3 is TGTGCCAGCAGGCTGACTGTTGAAGCTTTCTTT. Encoded protein: CASRLTVEAFF.

The rearrangement links TRBV28 to TRBJ1-5; D is unclear. CDR1 MDHEN and CDR2 SYDVKM come from the germline V gene. The CDR3 runs 14 residues. The V end lost 3 bases, the J end lost 7 bases, and 13 bases lay between the germline ends. In DNA, the CDR3 is TGTGCCAGCAGTTTTCATGGGTCTAGGCAGCCCCAGCATTTT. Translated, it gives CASSFHGSRQPQHF.

The genes are TRBV4-1 and TRBJ1-1; 8 bases line up with TRBD1. This CDR3 is built from 14 residues. Germline lookup yields CDR1 MGHRA and CDR2 YSYEKL. The junction had 6 bases not matched to a gene; V was cut back by 6 bases and J by 3 bases. The CDR3 loop reads CASSPRGQDTEAFF. CDR3 nucleotides: TGCGCCAGCAGTCCCAGGGGGCAGGACACTGAAGCTTTCTTT.

This chain connects TRBV4-3 to TRBJ2-7, with TRBD1 identical over 8 bases. Germline-derived CDR1 and CDR2 are LGHNA and YSLEER. The CDR3 contains 16 residues. The V segment lost 0 bases and the J segment 0 bases; nucleotides outside the gene matches: 4. CDR3 DNA: TGCGCCAGCAGCCAAGACTCTGGACAGGGCTCCTACGAGCAGTACTTC. Amino acid sequence: CASSQDSGQGSYEQYF.

The V and J genes are TRBV7-2 and TRBJ1-4; no definite D call. Per germline, CDR1 SGHTA and CDR2 FQGNSA. CDR3 size: 17 residues. V shed 4 bases and J shed 0 bases, with 15 bases lying between them. CDR3 protein: CASSSHGQASTNEKLFF. Here the CDR3 DNA reads TGTGCCAGCAGCTCCCATGGCCAGGCGTCAACTAATGAAAAACTGTTTTTT.